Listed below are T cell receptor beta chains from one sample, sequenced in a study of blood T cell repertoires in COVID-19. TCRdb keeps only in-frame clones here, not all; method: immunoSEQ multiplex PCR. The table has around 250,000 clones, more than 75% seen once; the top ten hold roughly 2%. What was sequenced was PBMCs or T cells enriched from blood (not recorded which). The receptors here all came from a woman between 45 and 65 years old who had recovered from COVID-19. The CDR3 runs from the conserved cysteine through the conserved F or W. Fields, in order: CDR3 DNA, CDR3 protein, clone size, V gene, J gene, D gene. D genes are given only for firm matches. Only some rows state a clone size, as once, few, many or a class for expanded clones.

CDR3nt: TGTGCCAGCAGGAAACAGGGCAGGTCGACAGATACGCAGTATTTT; CDR3aa: CASRKQGRSTDTQYF; abundance: -; v_gene: TRBV25-1; j_gene: TRBJ2-3; d_gene: -
CDR3nt: TGCGCCAGCAGCTTGGGGGCTGACGGGAATGGCTACACCTTC; CDR3aa: CASSLGADGNGYTF; abundance: -; v_gene: TRBV5-1; j_gene: TRBJ1-2; d_gene: -
CDR3nt: TGTGCCAGCAGCTTGGGACAGGGTGGAAACACCATATATTTT; CDR3aa: CASSLGQGGNTIYF; abundance: -; v_gene: TRBV5-6; j_gene: TRBJ1-3; d_gene: TRBD1
CDR3nt: TGTGCCAGCAGTTTAGAATTCAGGGGCTACGAGCAGTACTTC; CDR3aa: CASSLEFRGYEQYF; abundance: -; v_gene: TRBV28; j_gene: TRBJ2-7; d_gene: -
CDR3nt: TGCGCCAGCAGCCGGGGGGCAAATGCAGCGGGGAGATACAATGAGCAGTTCTTC; CDR3aa: CASSRGANAAGRYNEQFF; abundance: few; v_gene: TRBV4-3; j_gene: TRBJ2-1; d_gene: -
CDR3nt: TGCGCCAGCAATGACCACCGGACAGGGACCAATTCACCCCTCCACTTT; CDR3aa: CASNDHRTGTNSPLHF; abundance: -; v_gene: TRBV5-1; j_gene: TRBJ1-6; d_gene: TRBD1
CDR3nt: TGTGCCAGCAGCCCTAGTGGCGGCGGAGTCGTTGAGCAGTTCTTC; CDR3aa: CASSPSGGGVVEQFF; abundance: -; v_gene: TRBV7-3; j_gene: TRBJ2-1; d_gene: -
CDR3nt: TGTGCCAGCAGCCCGCAGGGGTTGAACACTGAAGCTTTCTTT; CDR3aa: CASSPQGLNTEAFF; abundance: -; v_gene: TRBV21-1; j_gene: TRBJ1-1; d_gene: -
CDR3nt: TGTGCCAGCAGGGGACAGGACATTCAGCCCCAGCATTTT; CDR3aa: CASRGQDIQPQHF; abundance: -; v_gene: TRBV12-3/TRBV12-4; j_gene: TRBJ1-5; d_gene: TRBD1
CDR3nt: TGTGCCAGCAGTCCCGTTGGGACAGTCAATCAGCCCCAGCATTTT; CDR3aa: CASSPVGTVNQPQHF; abundance: -; v_gene: TRBV28; j_gene: TRBJ1-5; d_gene: TRBD1
CDR3nt: TGTGCCAGCAGCCGTGGGCCCGGGACAGCCTCATCTGGGGCCAACGTCCTGACTTTC; CDR3aa: CASSRGPGTASSGANVLTF; abundance: -; v_gene: TRBV11-3; j_gene: TRBJ2-6; d_gene: TRBD1
CDR3nt: TGCGCCAGCAGCCCGGGGACAGCCTTCAACTATGGCTACACCTTC; CDR3aa: CASSPGTAFNYGYTF; abundance: -; v_gene: TRBV5-1; j_gene: TRBJ1-2; d_gene: TRBD1
CDR3nt: TGTGCCAGCTCACCAGGGCAGGGGGCCGGTCAGCCCCAGCATTTT; CDR3aa: CASSPGQGAGQPQHF; abundance: -; v_gene: TRBV18; j_gene: TRBJ1-5; d_gene: TRBD1
CDR3nt: TGTGCTAGCAGCCCCGGAGGGACAGCCAAAGGAGATACGCAGTATTTT; CDR3aa: CASSPGGTAKGDTQYF; abundance: -; v_gene: TRBV7-7; j_gene: TRBJ2-3; d_gene: -
CDR3nt: TGTGCCAGTAGTATAGATCTGATTGGGACAGGGAGGGGAGCTAACTATGGCTACACCTTC; CDR3aa: CASSIDLIGTGRGANYGYTF; abundance: few; v_gene: TRBV19; j_gene: TRBJ1-2; d_gene: TRBD1
CDR3nt: TGTGCCAGCAGCCCGTCGGGACAGAGATCTAACTATGGCTACACCTTC; CDR3aa: CASSPSGQRSNYGYTF; abundance: -; v_gene: TRBV7-9; j_gene: TRBJ1-2; d_gene: TRBD1
CDR3nt: TGTGCCTGCCGGGGACTAGCGGGAGCCTACGAGCAGTACTTC; CDR3aa: CACRGLAGAYEQYF; abundance: -; v_gene: TRBV28; j_gene: TRBJ2-7; d_gene: TRBD2